Here is one T cell receptor (beta chain) with its context. Its target is not known. These data come from a study of siplizumab effects on memory and regulatory T cells. Study-wide results and caveats: About 75-97% of proliferating CD4+ or CD8+ clones had no assignable naive or memory phenotype. Naive T cells, seemingly more diverse than memory cells, seemed major alloresponse contributors. Significantly reduced by siplizumab was the cumulative frequency of alloreactive sequences, namely those traceable to unstimulated CD4+ memory cells.

Clones were read by immunoSEQ multiplex PCR, and TCRdb kept only the in-frame ones, dropping some. The sample records some 52,000 clones, about 97% being singletons. Sequenced unstimulated subsets in a few donor pairs: CD4+ naive, CD4+ memory, CD8+ naive, CD8+ effector memory, CD8+ TEMRA. V was shortened by 3 bases and J by 0 bases, with 7 bases between the two germline ends. Looked up from germline, CDR1 is MNHEY and CDR2 is SMNVEV (reference sequence). This CDR3 contains 14 residues. The clonotype originates from a human donor in good health. The rearrangement joins TRBV27 to TRBJ2-3; D not resolved. Specimen: naive CD4+ T cells sorted from blood. The CDR3: CASSFGQSTDTQYF. The CDR3 nucleotides read TGTGCCAGCAGTTTCGGCCAAAGCACAGATACGCAGTATTTT.